What follows are 9 T cell receptor beta chains derived from one specimen sequenced in a study of blood T cell repertoires in COVID-19 (dated by TCRdb to 2019 to 2021). Receptor amplification or capture employed the immunoSEQ multiplex PCR assay. Sourced from immuneACCESS, this table was stored by TCRdb with only in-frame sequences that have V and J called. A share of the clones is absent; for the studies checked, an unresolved V gene accounts for under half, and the remainder has no known explanation. The sample table holds about 180,000 clones, of which roughly 81% were seen once. The top ten hold approximately 12% of the sample. Sequenced input: peripheral blood. These TCRs come from a woman of 80 years or more with COVID-19, enrolled during active disease.

J is TRBJ2-5 and V is TRBV10-3; D is possibly TRBD2 (6 bases). The CDR3 sequence is 15 residues long. Germline V gives CDR1 ENHRY, CDR2 SYGVKD. V dropped 3 bases and J dropped 3 bases, with 14 bases sitting between them. The CDR3: CAISDRGNTEETQYF. The CDR3 DNA reads as TGTGCCATCAGTGATCGCGGGAACACGGAAGAGACCCAGTACTTC.

In its sample, this clone was seen once. This chain joins TRBV19 and TRBJ2-3; D is possibly TRBD2 (6 bases). The CDR3 has 16 residues. In germline, CDR1 is LNHDA, CDR2 SQIVND (reference sequence). Trimming stripped 1 base from V and 3 bases from J, with 14 bases between. The CDR3: CASSIGSGLPTDTQYF. The CDR3 DNA reads as TGTGCCAGTAGTATAGGATCGGGACTCCCGACAGATACGCAGTATTTT.

The genes are TRBV7-3 and TRBJ2-1; a weak D match, TRBD1 (6 bases). The germline gives CDR1 SGHTA, CDR2 FQGTGA. This CDR3 is 13 amino acids long. Trimming left V 2 bases short and J 16 bases short, with 18 bases between. CDR3 in DNA: TGTGCCAGCAGCTTACCGGACAGCCTCATAATCTTCTTC. Its protein is CASSLPDSLIIFF. The full variable domain, rest sourced from reference TRBV7-3 and TRBJ2-1, is GAGVSQTPSNKVTEKGKYVELRCDPISGHTALYWYRQSLGQGPEFLIYFQGTGAADDSGLPNDRFFAVRPEGSVSTLKIQRTERGDSAVYLCASSLPDSLIIFFGPGTRLTVL.

The chain has TRBV9 and TRBJ1-5; D is possibly TRBD1 (5 bases). V was cut by 4 bases and J by 3 bases, with 14 bases left in between. The CDR3 length is 15 residues. Germline V CDR1 and CDR2: SGDLS, YYNGEE. The CDR3 loop is CASSTQGGDNQPQHF. The CDR3 DNA sequence: TGTGCCAGCAGCACCCAGGGAGGTGACAATCAGCCCCAGCATTTT.

The chain carries TRBV11-1 and TRBJ2-1; D might be TRBD1 (5 bases). The CDR3 runs 15 residues. V was shortened by 5 bases and J by 0 bases, with 11 bases between the two germline ends. Germline V gene sequence: CDR1 SGHAT, CDR2 FQDESV (reference sequence). CDR3 in amino acids: CASSRTSYSYNEQFF. DNA for the CDR3: TGTGCCAGCAGCCGGACATCATACTCCTACAATGAGCAGTTCTTC.

The V call is TRBV4-1, the J call TRBJ1-2; D is perhaps TRBD1 (5 bases). This CDR3 has 14 residues. V was cut by 3 bases and J by 0 bases, with 8 bases left in between. From germline, CDR1 is MGHRA and CDR2 YSYEKL. CDR3 sequence reads: CASSQGGANYGYTF. CDR3 sequence (DNA): TGCGCCAGCAGCCAGGGGGGGGCTAACTATGGCTACACCTTC.

There are a few counts of this clone. This rearrangement joins TRBV14 to TRBJ2-7; 13 bases match TRBD2. The CDR3 consists of 19 residues. Germline lookup yields CDR1 SGHDN and CDR2 FVKESK. Trimming took 5 bases from V and 0 from J; bases not matched to a gene: 13. The CDR3 loop reads CASSYGPMTSGRTSYEQYF. CDR3 sequence (DNA): TGTGCCAGCAGCTACGGACCTATGACTAGCGGGAGGACCTCCTACGAGCAGTACTTC.

V usage is TRBV6-5 and J usage is TRBJ2-1; 7 positions match TRBD2. Looked up from germline, CDR1 is MNHEY and CDR2 is SVGAGI. The CDR3 runs 16 residues. J was trimmed by 4 bases and V by 3 bases; bases with no gene match: 9. CDR3 sequence (DNA): TGTGCCAGCAGTTATGCCGGGACTACCTCGTACAATGAGCAGTTCTTC. This sequence encodes CASSYAGTTSYNEQFF.

This chain joins TRBV5-1 and TRBJ2-3; D is perhaps TRBD2 (6 bases). The germline CDR1 and CDR2 sequences are SGHRS and YFSETQ. CDR3 length: 20 residues. Trimming took 0 bases from V and 1 from J, leaving 24 bases between them. DNA for the CDR3: TGCGCCAGCAGCTTGGAATGGCCGGCTAGCGCCGAGTGGGGCACAGATACGCAGTATTTT. The encoded protein is CASSLEWPASAEWGTDTQYF.